Presented here are 11 T cell receptor beta chains from one specimen sequenced in a study of tumor-infiltrating lymphocytes in primary liver carcinoma. Extraction also yielded germline DNA, while blood RNA was obtained from unsorted whole blood. Synthesis of TCR beta cDNA was carried out from 500 ng total RNA with a constant-region primer. Three nested multiplex PCR rounds, a slightly modified ARM-PCR, produced the libraries for TCR beta. In the first two PCR rounds, TRBV1-TRBV30 forward primers were paired with a C-beta reverse primer, and each round lasted roughly 9 cycles. TCRdb recomputed calls from the multiplex PCR reads with MiXCR, one row per CDR3 protein. The data hold hundreds of thousands of distinct CDR3 sequences, with over 55% observed a single time. What was sequenced was peripheral blood. All receptors come from a man aged 40-49 years with primary liver carcinoma and hepatitis B virus infection.

Details on this clonotype: A much more abundant neighbour one base away suggests this may be a read error. As the CDR3 is not closed by the conserved phenylalanine or tryptophan, this likely results from a read error. V is TRBV29-1 and J is TRBJ1-2; a weak D match, TRBD1 (5 bases). Germline-derived CDR1 and CDR2 are SQVTM and ANQGSEA. The CDR3 has 13 amino acids. Trimming took off 5 bases at V and 7 bases at J, with 17 bases between the two ends. The CDR3: CSVHPGLSVGYTI. CDR3 bases: TGCAGCGTTCACCCGGGACTTTCTGTTGGCTACACCATC.

This clonotype was recorded only once. The conserved final phenylalanine or tryptophan is absent from the CDR3, which likely points to a read error. This sequence joins TRBV7-9 and TRBJ2-3; no definite D call. CDR1 and CDR2 from the germline V gene are SEHNR and FQNEAQ (reference sequence). Trimming pared 2 bases from V and 2 bases from J, leaving 11 bases between. The CDR3 has 15 residues. The CDR3 here is CASSLYGVNTDTQYY. The CDR3 DNA reads as TGTGCCAGCAGCTTATATGGCGTTAACACAGATACGCAGTATTAT.

A note on this clonotype: At one end, the junction sequence differs from germline, possibly due to a read error. The V gene is TRBV6-4, the J gene TRBJ1-6; tentatively, D is TRBD1 (5 bases). The length of the CDR3 is 15 residues. Germline loops: CDR1 MRHNA, CDR2 SNTAGT. CDR3 bases: TGTGCCAACAGTGACCCCCGGGACTCAGATTCACCCCTCCACTTT. It translates to CANSDPRDSDSPLHF.

The chain employs TRBV30 and TRBJ2-7; no clear D. Per the germline V gene, CDR1 is GTSNPN and CDR2 is SVGIG (reference sequence). The CDR3 spans 11 residues. V lost 2 bases to trimming and J lost 6 bases, with 8 bases between them. CDR3 in amino acids: CAWSLPSEQYF. In DNA form, the CDR3 reads TGTGCCTGGAGTTTACCGTCCGAGCAGTACTTC. Using reference TRBV30 and TRBJ2-7 for the parts outside the CDR3, the full variable domain is SQTIHQWPATLVQPVGSPLSLECTVEGTSNPNLYWYRQAAGRGLQLLFYSVGIGQISSEVPQNLSASRPQDRQFILSSKKLLLSDSGFYLCAWSLPSEQYFGPGTRLTVT.

To note about this clonotype: One end of the junction is discordant with germline, which a read error may explain. The chain is built from TRBV11-2 and TRBJ2-1, with D hard to call. Germline lookup yields CDR1 SGHAT and CDR2 FQNNGV. The CDR3 consists of 13 residues. The DNA for the CDR3 is TGTGCCGGCAGCCGCCCAGGATACAATGAGCGGTTCTTC. Residues: CAGSRPGYNERFF.

The chain links TRBV12-3 or TRBV12-4 to TRBJ1-1; maybe TRBD1 (6 bases). V dropped 5 bases and J dropped 3 bases, with 19 bases sitting between them. CDR3 length equals 16 residues. The CDR3 DNA follows: TGTGCCAGCAGTCGCACTACCGGGGGCGCGGACACTGAAGCTTTCTTT. Amino acids: CASSRTTGGADTEAFF.

This sequence joins TRBV28 and TRBJ1-6, with TRBD1 matching 7 bases. There are 14 residues in the CDR3. The junction had 10 bases not matched to a gene; V was cut back by 9 bases and J by 8 bases. Germline CDR1 and CDR2: MDHEN and SYDVKM. CDR3 sequence: CASITTGSYSPLHF. CDR3 DNA sequence: TGTGCCAGTATAACGACAGGGAGTTATTCACCCCTCCACTTT.

The sample holds many counts of this clonotype. The chain recombines TRBV29-1 with TRBJ2-3, with 9 bases aligning to TRBD1. This CDR3 has 15 residues. J gave up 1 base and V 6 bases, and 8 bases lay outside the gene matches. The V gene's germline CDR1 is SQVTM and CDR2 ANQGSEA. The CDR3 spells CSVFLRDRGTDTQYF. The CDR3 DNA sequence: TGCAGCGTGTTCCTCCGGGACAGGGGCACAGATACGCAGTATTTT.

In this sample, this clonotype turned up many times. The chain employs TRBV6-5 and TRBJ2-7, with D perhaps matching TRBD2 (5 bases). Germline V gene lookup returns CDR1 MNHEY and CDR2 SVGAGI. V lost 10 bases and J lost 2, with 18 bases in between. The CDR3 consists of 14 residues. Here the CDR3 reads CATSERVGTYEQYF. The CDR3 DNA is TGTGCCACCTCCGAGAGGGTGGGAACCTACGAGCAGTACTTC.

Comments on this clonotype: A much larger clone differs by one base, so this may be a read error. Since the CDR3 does not end with the conserved phenylalanine or tryptophan, this likely comes from a read error. This chain links TRBV29-1 with TRBJ2-7; D may be TRBD1 (6 bases). Germline assignment: CDR1 SQVTM and CDR2 ANQGSEA. V shed 3 bases and J shed 2 bases, with 8 bases lying between them. The CDR3 has 12 amino acids. The DNA for the CDR3 is TGCAGCGTTGATCAGGGGCCCTACGAGCAGTACTTA. Protein sequence: CSVDQGPYEQYL.

There are many counts of this clonotype. The chain uses TRBV4-3 and TRBJ2-7; 11 nucleotides match TRBD2. Germline CDR1 LGHNA, CDR2 YSLEER. Trimming cost V 4 bases and J 4 bases; bases outside gene matches: 6. The CDR3 has 15 amino acids. CDR3 sequence reads: CASSPLAGGTYEQYF. CDR3 bases: TGCGCCAGCAGCCCCTTAGCGGGAGGGACGTACGAGCAGTACTTC.